These 14 T cell receptor beta chains were sequenced from one sample in a study of shared clonotypes between healthy human individuals. Terminally differentiated effector memory CD45RA+ cells were excluded from the naive CD8 cells, which were CD45RO-negative and positively selected for CCR7. The assay was immunoSEQ multiplex PCR, and TCRdb's table has in-frame clones only and misses some. The data contain about 590,000 clones, around 95% of them seen just once; the ten biggest clones take up less than 0.13%. Sequenced: naive CD8+ T cells sorted from blood. The source is a woman in her twenties or thirties in good health.

The chain uses TRBV28 and TRBJ1-5; D call uncertain. The ends were cut back, 3 bases at V and 0 bases at J, with 6 bases in the middle. CDR3 length: 14 residues. Germline-derived CDR1 and CDR2 are MDHEN and SYDVKM. Here the CDR3 DNA reads TGTGCCAGCAGTTTTTTTCGTAGCAATCAGCCCCAGCATTTT. Protein sequence: CASSFFRSNQPQHF.

The chain links TRBV19 to TRBJ2-7, with 11 bases matching TRBD2. The germline CDR1 and CDR2 sequences are LNHDA and SQIVND (reference sequence). The ends lost 4 bases at V and 4 bases at J; junction bases unmatched: 3. This CDR3 has 14 amino acids. In nucleotides, the CDR3 is TGTGCCAGTAGTAGAGGGACTAGCGGATACGAGCAGTACTTC. Translating it yields CASSRGTSGYEQYF.

Turning to this clone: This specimen includes other DNA sequences encoding the same CDR3. V usage is TRBV5-8 and J usage is TRBJ2-7; the D is unclear. Germline CDR1 reads SGHTS; CDR2 reads YDEGEE. Between the trimmed V and J ends, which lost 0 bases and 2 bases, there was a span of 3 bases. The CDR3 runs to 12 residues. In DNA, the CDR3 is TGTGCCAGCAGCTTGGCTCCCTACGAGCAGTACTTC. This encodes CASSLAPYEQYF.

This rearrangement joins TRBV27 to TRBJ2-5, with 10 bases identical to TRBD2. The CDR3 is made up of 15 amino acids. The germline V gene has CDR1 MNHEY and CDR2 SMNVEV (reference sequence). V dropped 6 bases and J dropped 2; count of bases not matched to a gene: 6. The CDR3: CASRSSGSEQETQYF. Written as DNA, the CDR3 is TGTGCCAGCAGGTCTAGCGGGAGCGAACAAGAGACCCAGTACTTC.

This rearrangement joins TRBV5-6 to TRBJ2-3; D remains ambiguous. Trimming cost V 3 bases and J 5 bases, with 10 bases left between them. This CDR3 contains 13 residues. Looked up from germline, CDR1 is SGHDT and CDR2 is YYEEEE. CDR3 DNA sequence: TGTGCCAGCAGCTGGGGTCTGTTAGATACGCAGTATTTT. Protein sequence: CASSWGLLDTQYF.

The chain joins TRBV6-1 to TRBJ2-7; D gene unclear. This CDR3 contains 12 residues. V gave up 3 bases and J gave up 2 bases, with 5 bases separating them. Germline V gene data show CDR1 as MNHNS and CDR2 as SASEGT. In DNA, the CDR3 is TGTGCCAGCAGTGACTTCGCCTACGAGCAGTACTTC. This gives the protein CASSDFAYEQYF.

This clone has only one observation. The rearrangement uses TRBV2 and TRBJ1-5; weak D call: TRBD1 (5 bases). The V gene's germline CDR1 is SNHLY and CDR2 FYNNEI. Deletions cut 4 bases from V and 7 bases from J, with 11 bases between. This CDR3 has 13 residues. The CDR3 DNA reads as TGTGCCAGCAGTGGGGCAGGGCGGCAGCCCCAGCATTTT. It codes for CASSGAGRQPQHF.

In regard to this clone: The same CDR3 arises from other DNA sequences in this sample as well. V is TRBV14 and J is TRBJ2-7; D is unclear. V was shortened by 1 base and J by 1 base, with 2 bases between the two germline ends. Germline CDR1 and CDR2: SGHDN and FVKESK. The CDR3 has 12 amino acids. The CDR3 is CASSQVSYEQYF. The CDR3 DNA reads TGTGCCAGCAGCCAAGTTTCCTACGAGCAGTACTTC. The full variable domain, rest sourced from reference TRBV14 and TRBJ2-7, is EAGVTQFPSHSVIEKGQTVTLRCDPISGHDNLYWYRRVMGKEIKFLLHFVKESKQDESGMPNNRFLAERTGGTYSTLKVQPAELEDSGVYFCASSQVSYEQYFGPGTRLTVT.

This clone was seen a single time. This chain uses TRBV6-1 with TRBJ2-5; maybe TRBD2 (5 bases). CDR1 is MNHNS and CDR2 is SASEGT in the germline V gene. Trimming left V 1 base short and J 9 bases short, with 18 bases between. CDR3 size: 15 residues. In DNA form, the CDR3 reads TGTGCCAGCAGTGAAGGTGCCACGACCCAGGAGGCCCAGTACTTC. Its protein is CASSEGATTQEAQYF.

The gene calls are TRBV7-6 and TRBJ2-3; D is unclear. V was cut by 2 bases and J by 1 base, with 16 bases left in between. Germline V lookup: CDR1 SGHVS, CDR2 FNYEAQ. This CDR3 contains 17 residues. CDR3 amino acids: CASSLRAPTARTDTQYF. CDR3 bases: TGTGCCAGCAGCTTAAGGGCCCCGACTGCTCGCACAGATACGCAGTATTTT.

The chain uses TRBV6-1 and TRBJ1-5, with D unresolved. Per the germline V gene, CDR1 is MNHNS and CDR2 is SASEGT. V was pared by 2 bases and J by 6 bases, with 2 bases between. The CDR3 spans 11 residues. The CDR3 loop reads CASSEIQPQHF. DNA of the CDR3: TGTGCCAGCAGTGAAATTCAGCCCCAGCATTTT.

This clone occurred once. The chain joins TRBV6-6 to TRBJ1-2; 8 bases match TRBD1. J gave up 3 bases and V 3 bases, and 6 bases lay outside the gene matches. This CDR3 comprises 15 residues. Per germline, CDR1 MNHNY and CDR2 SVGAGI (reference sequence). Written as DNA, the CDR3 is TGTGCCAGCAGTTATACAGGGGGTATCTACTATGGCTACACCTTC. Protein sequence: CASSYTGGIYYGYTF.

This chain uses TRBV19 with TRBJ1-2; tentative D call: TRBD1 (6 bases). The CDR3 totals 14 residues. V lost 3 bases and J 5 bases, leaving 13 bases between the germline ends. CDR1 and CDR2 (germline): LNHDA, SQIVND (reference sequence). The CDR3 region is CASSIQTGAYGYTF. The CDR3 nucleotides are TGTGCCAGTAGTATCCAGACAGGCGCGTATGGCTACACCTTC. The full variable domain, in which reference TRBV19 and TRBJ1-2 provide the parts outside the CDR3, is DGGITQSPKYLFRKEGQNVTLSCEQNLNHDAMYWYRQDPGQGLRLIYYSQIVNDFQKGDIAEGYSVSREKKESFPLTVTSAQKNPTAFYLCASSIQTGAYGYTFGSGTRLTVV.

The chain recombines TRBV19 with TRBJ2-7, with D maybe TRBD1 (6 bases). The CDR3 has 15 amino acids. Germline loops: CDR1 LNHDA, CDR2 SQIVND (reference sequence). Trimming took off 0 bases at V and 2 bases at J, with 11 bases between the two ends. The CDR3 nucleotides are TGTGCCAGTAGTATAGAAACAGGGTCAACCTACGAGCAGTACTTC. Translation gives CASSIETGSTYEQYF.